This T cell receptor (beta chain) emerged from a study of OX40 agonist ivuxolimab in advanced cancers. Germline V gives CDR1 MNHEY, CDR2 SVGAGI. V lost 4 bases and J lost 3; bases outside the gene matches: 7. The CDR3 has 15 residues. TCRdb's copy holds only in-frame clones and misses some; the assay was immunoSEQ multiplex PCR. Among some 16,000 clones, 70% to 90% were seen once, and the ten largest hold 25% to 30%. General study findings and limits: Both blood CD4+ and CD8+ T cells showed clonal growth by week 6 at 0.1 to 3.0 mg/kg. Mean expanded clone counts were higher in CD8+ than CD4+ T cells.

Worth noting for this clone: Its antigen is unidentified.

Blood sampling took place at baseline, cycle 4 day 1, and cycle 7 day 1. The material sequenced was CD4+ or CD8+ T cells sorted from blood, taken in a trial of the OX40 agonist ivuxolimab. The clonotype comes from an adult with an advanced solid tumor such as melanoma, head and neck, liver or kidney cancer. This sequence joins TRBV6-5 and TRBJ2-3, with TRBD1 identical over 7 bases. The CDR3 region is CASSSLTGVTDTQYF. CDR3 bases: TGTGCCAGCAGTTCCCTTACAGGGGTGACAGATACGCAGTATTTT.